This note documents a single T cell receptor beta chain sequence. Its target is unknown. The source of the sample is a study of cytomegalovirus exposure and HLA in healthy donors. Study-wide results and limits: As confirmed in vitro, three CMV-associated chains were specific for CMV antigens. Using a false discovery rate of 0.05, a later analysis showed that 15,000 to 20,000 TCR beta sequences were associated with HLA alleles.

Amplification used 60 Vbeta primers and 13 Jbeta primers. TCRdb keeps only in-frame clones here, not all; method: immunoSEQ multiplex PCR. The sample includes hundreds of thousands of clones, 82% seen only once; the top ten take roughly 6%. CDR1 and CDR2 (germline): MNHNS, SASEGT. This CDR3 has 13 amino acids. V lost 11 bases, J lost 0 bases, and 11 bases lay in between. The TCR sequence derives from a man aged 40-50 years in good health and CMV-seropositive. The chain recombines TRBV6-1 with TRBJ1-3; D call uncertain. Sequencing input: PBMCs. For the CDR3, the DNA is TGTGCCGTTCTTCCCTACTCTGGAAACACCATATATTTT. It specifies CAVLPYSGNTIYF.